These 12 T cell receptor beta chains originate from one sample sequenced in a study of OX40 agonist ivuxolimab in advanced cancers. Produced via immunoSEQ multiplex PCR; TCRdb's table is partial and in-frame only. The table lists some 81,000 clones, around 87% of them singletons. The sample in question was CD4+ or CD8+ T cells sorted from blood, obtained in a trial of the OX40 agonist ivuxolimab. These receptors all stem from an adult with an advanced solid tumor such as melanoma, head and neck, liver or kidney cancer.

There are a few counts of this clone. The CDR3 sequence is CASAMRIRGYNQPQHF. CDR3 nucleotides: TGTGCTAGTGCCATGAGAATCAGGGGTTACAATCAGCCCCAGCATTTT. The V gene is TRBV12-5, the J gene TRBJ1-5; maybe TRBD1 (6 bases). The V end lost 7 bases, the J end lost 3 bases, and 19 bases lay between the germline ends. The CDR3 has 16 residues. Germline CDR1 is LGHNT and CDR2 is FRNRAP.

This clone appeared a single time. This chain uses TRBV6-6 with TRBJ1-5; D perhaps matches TRBD1 (5 bases). The length of the CDR3 is 14 residues. The V end was cut by 2 bases, the J end by 9 bases, with 14 bases between. Per the germline V gene, CDR1 is MNHNY and CDR2 is SVGAGI (reference sequence). The CDR3 sequence: CASSYGGAPPPQHF. The CDR3 nucleotides are TGTGCCAGCAGTTACGGCGGGGCACCCCCGCCCCAGCATTTT.

The J gene is TRBJ1-1, the V gene TRBV5-1; 12 nucleotides agree with TRBD1. The CDR3 is 22 residues long. From germline, CDR1 is SGHRS and CDR2 YFSETQ. Losses at the gene ends were 0 bases for V and 0 bases for J; bases not matched to a gene: 18. In DNA form, the CDR3 reads TGCGCCAGCAGCTTGGTGGGTCTAGCCTCCGGGACAGGGGGCAGGATGAACACTGAAGCTTTCTTT. It encodes CASSLVGLASGTGGRMNTEAFF.

The chain recombines TRBV5-5 with TRBJ2-7; 9 nucleotides agree with TRBD2. V was clipped by 3 bases and J by 1 base; unmatched bases: 5. The CDR3 extends over 15 amino acids. Germline loops: CDR1 SGHKS, CDR2 YYEKEE (reference sequence). The CDR3 loop reads CASSWRLAGSYEQYF. CDR3 DNA sequence: TGTGCCAGCAGCTGGAGGCTAGCGGGATCCTACGAGCAGTACTTC.

This chain connects TRBV4-3 to TRBJ2-1, with no clear D. CDR1 is LGHNA and CDR2 is YSLEER in the germline V gene. V gave up 2 bases and J gave up 9 bases, with 11 bases separating them. The CDR3 length is 13 residues. CDR3 nucleotide sequence: TGCGCCAGCAGCCAACTCGCTCCGGGTGAGCAGTTCTTC. It yields the protein CASSQLAPGEQFF.

The chain couples TRBV18 to TRBJ1-5, with a weak D call TRBD1 (5 bases). Deletions cut 6 bases from V and 11 bases from J, with 17 bases between. The CDR3 length is 13 residues. Germline V lookup: CDR1 KGHSH, CDR2 LQKENI. The CDR3 region has the DNA TGTGCCAGCTCCCGACGGGACGTGGGGGCCCAGCATTTT. This encodes CASSRRDVGAQHF.

The chain links TRBV2 to TRBJ2-6, with unresolved D. V was cut by 3 bases and J by 2 bases, with 5 bases left in between. The CDR3 is made up of 14 amino acids. CDR1 SNHLY and CDR2 FYNNEI come from the germline V gene. CDR3 coding DNA: TGTGCCAGCAGTGATGGGGCTGGGGCCAACGTCCTGACTTTC. The encoded protein is CASSDGAGANVLTF.

This clone was recorded only once. V is TRBV27 and J is TRBJ2-2, with D perhaps matching TRBD1 (7 bases). The CDR3 is 19 residues long. V lost 2 bases to trimming and J lost 6 bases, with 25 bases between them. The germline V gene has CDR1 MNHEY and CDR2 SMNVEV (reference sequence). DNA for the CDR3: TGTGCCAGCAGTTTAGAGGCCCCGAGCTCAGGGGGGATGGCCGGGGAGCTGTTTTTT. Amino acids: CASSLEAPSSGGMAGELFF.

This clone was recorded once. The chain has TRBV28 and TRBJ2-5; D possibly corresponds to TRBD1 (6 bases). Germline V gene data show CDR1 as MDHEN and CDR2 as SYDVKM. The CDR3 is made up of 14 amino acids. Trimming removed 6 bases from V and 5 bases from J, with 16 bases in between. CDR3 in amino acids: CASRDGGGSETQYF. CDR3 in DNA: TGTGCCAGCAGGGATGGTGGGGGCTCCGAGACCCAGTACTTC.

The J gene is TRBJ2-4, the V gene TRBV5-1; D unresolved. V lost 0 bases to trimming and J lost 0 bases, with 4 bases between them. Germline V gene sequence: CDR1 SGHRS, CDR2 YFSETQ. The CDR3 length is 14 residues. CDR3 residues: CASSLGGAKNIQYF. The CDR3 bases are TGCGCCAGCAGCTTGGGCGGAGCCAAAAACATTCAGTACTTC.

The rearrangement uses TRBV5-1 and TRBJ2-1; D is ambiguous. Germline CDR1 reads SGHRS; CDR2 reads YFSETQ. The CDR3 covers 15 residues. The V end lost 4 bases, the J end lost 9 bases, and 20 bases lay between the germline ends. The CDR3 DNA is TGCGCCAGCAGCGACTTCATTATGACACGGATTGAGCAGTTCTTC. It encodes CASSDFIMTRIEQFF.

V usage is TRBV19 and J usage is TRBJ1-1, with D tentatively TRBD1 (6 bases). Germline CDR1 and CDR2: LNHDA and SQIVND (reference sequence). V shed 6 bases and J shed 1 base, with 9 bases lying between them. The CDR3 has 13 amino acids. The CDR3: CASSQGQNTEAFF. CDR3 in DNA: TGTGCCAGTAGCCAGGGACAGAACACTGAAGCTTTCTTT.